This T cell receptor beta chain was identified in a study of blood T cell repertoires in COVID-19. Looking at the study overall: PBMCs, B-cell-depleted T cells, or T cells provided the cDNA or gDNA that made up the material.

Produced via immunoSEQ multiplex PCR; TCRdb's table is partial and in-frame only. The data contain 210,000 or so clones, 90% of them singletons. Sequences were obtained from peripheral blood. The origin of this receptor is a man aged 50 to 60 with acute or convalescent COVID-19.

The CDR3 here is CACNRGMSGNTIYF. In nucleotides, the CDR3 is TGTGCCTGCAACAGGGGTATGTCTGGAAACACCATATATTTT. The chain recombines TRBV30 with TRBJ1-3; 7 bases agree with TRBD1. The CDR3 loop spans 14 amino acids. With 6 bases clipped from V and 1 base from J, the junction kept 6 bases outside the gene matches. The germline V gene encodes CDR1 GTSNPN and CDR2 SVGIG (reference sequence). The variable domain in full, with the rest retrieved from reference TRBV30 and TRBJ1-3, is SQTIHQWPATLVQPVGSPLSLECTVEGTSNPNLYWYRQAAGRGLQLLFYSVGIGQISSEVPQNLSASRPQDRQFILSSKKLLLSDSGFYLCACNRGMSGNTIYFGEGSWLTVV.